This TCR beta chain emerged from a study of cytomegalovirus exposure and HLA in healthy donors. Whole-study results and caveats: TCR beta V- and J-gene trimming was later associated with a missense DCLRE1C variant. An observed cluster of highly shared sequence variants was recorded as a likely sequencing artifact. A later analysis found that most CMV-associated TCR beta chains appeared HLA-restricted. Further analysis, carried out later, found HLA-associated TCR beta chains more clonally expanded than equally common other chains.

About this clone: Antigen unknown.

Germline V lookup: CDR1 SGDLS, CDR2 YYNGEE. J gave up 3 bases and V 4 bases, and 10 bases lay outside the gene matches. This CDR3 has 18 amino acids. 60 Vbeta and 13 Jbeta primers were used in PCR. Clones were read by immunoSEQ multiplex PCR, and TCRdb kept only the in-frame ones, dropping some. The sample holds about 140,000 clones; roughly 62% are singletons and the top ten take approximately 4.2%. This TCR was sampled from a man aged 55 to 70 in good health and CMV-seronegative. The genes are TRBV9 and TRBJ2-3; TRBD2 agrees at 14 bases. Sequencing was carried out using PBMCs. In DNA, the CDR3 is TGTGCCAGCAGCCCCAGACTAGCGGGAGGGCAAAGAACAGATACGCAGTATTTT. Translated, it gives CASSPRLAGGQRTDTQYF.